This TCR beta chain was identified during a study of cytomegalovirus exposure and HLA in healthy donors (dated by TCRdb to the late 2010s). In terms of the full investigation: An earlier analysis of approximately 640 of the donors reported roughly 300 Gb of sequence data and roughly 110 million unique TCR beta sequences from about 200 million T cells. An early release that covered about 640 HLA-typed donors contained approximately 300 gigabases of sequencing data and 85 million to 100 million unique TCR sequences. Of the roughly 400 genotyped donors, roughly 85% fell in the genetic ancestry cluster associated with self-reported Caucasian donors. The study was designed to test whether signatures of past pathogen exposure could be identified by cataloging public T cell receptors. Using immunosequencing, the study profiled T cell repertoires from 500 to 800 subjects and related those repertoires to cytomegalovirus serostatus. Along with the approximately 670-subject first cohort, a separate validation cohort of more than 90 different subjects was used. To predict cytomegalovirus infection status, the study brought together high-throughput TCR immunosequencing, statistical association of individual TCRs with disease status, and machine learning. To study patterns of TCR occurrence, a later analysis re-analyzed previously published TCR beta repertoires from 600 to 750 donors and added high-resolution HLA genotyping. Rather than drawing on any new phenotypic data, the later analysis identified candidate immune exposures from TCR beta sequences and the way those sequences occurred across donors. An earlier analysis of nearly 600 of the donors applied high-throughput TCR beta sequencing to assess whether each TCR beta V gene segment acted as functional or pseudogenic. Donor age, sex, ethnicity and CMV serostatus were compiled alongside the repertoire data. Genome-wide SNP genotypes for about 60% of the 666 donors were used in a later genetic analysis, which treated that subset as a discovery cohort. All discovery cohort repertoires had been generated using a single sequencing platform. Both class I and class II loci were covered by HLA typing, at four-digit resolution. Typing coverage differed by locus: A, B, C, DRB1 and DQB1 were typed in roughly 620-640 donors, DQA1 in around 500, DPA1 in 600 to 610, and DPB1 in 472. Four or five DR-DQ haplotypes were handled as single units for association and clustering because linkage in the cohort was strong. Among over 350 genotyped donors of the cohort, an average of about 240,000 unique TCR beta nucleotide sequences were sequenced per donor, around 18% of them non-productive.

The library was prepared using the immunoSEQ multiplex PCR assay. The multiplex PCR relied on a mix of 60 forward primers for TCR Vbeta segments and 13 reverse primers for TCR Jbeta segments. The CDR3 region of rearranged TCR beta genes was amplified from genomic DNA with a multiplex PCR assay. The amplified TCR beta libraries were sequenced on the Illumina HiSeq System as 87-base-pair reads. The authors' pipeline ran thus. In a later analysis, around 80 million unique TCR beta chains were counted across the approximately 640 repertoires, and around 11 million of these chains were shared by at least two donors. Raw reads were error-corrected and collapsed into unique sequences by a nearest-neighbor algorithm in which closely related sequences were merged to remove PCR and sequencing errors. CDR3 sequences were aligned to IMGT reference sequences to assign V, D and J gene segments. For a sequence to be retained, at least a six-nucleotide match to both a V gene segment and a J gene segment was required. Rearrangements were called productive when the CDR3 lacked stop codons and stayed in frame with V and J; all others were non-productive. Following IMGT convention, CDR3 was defined as the stretch from the second conserved V-encoded cysteine up to the conserved J-encoded phenylalanine. The earlier analysis of a few hundred of the donors excluded sequences that lacked an unambiguous match to a single V gene segment. An earlier analysis of roughly 590 of the donors called V segments functional above 56.7% productive rearrangements and segregating when the between-donor standard deviation exceeded 5%. A statistical classification framework was built for diagnosing cytomegalovirus status from the catalog of TCR beta chain sequences. V and J gene assignment, in a later analysis, came from comparing TCR nucleotide sequences with IMGT/GENE-DB human TR gene sequences. In a later analysis, CDR3 sequences and most-parsimonious VDJ recombination scenarios were assigned using the TCRdist pipeline. In a later analysis, each TCR beta chain was defined by its CDR3 amino acid sequence together with its V-gene family, and reads without a unique V-gene family were excluded. In a later analysis, 450 to 600 highly shared, low-generation-probability nucleotide sequences were removed to address suspected cross-contamination and a sequencing artifact. In a later analysis, a clonal expansion index for each public chain was calculated from normalized within-repertoire ranks of inferred template counts. In a later analysis, generation probabilities were computed using a VDJ recombination model fitted to out-of-frame rearrangements, and the results were checked against IGoR. In a later analysis, hypergeometric tests were used to score TCR-TCR, TCR-HLA and TCR-CMV co-occurrence, with a repertoire-size bias correction applied to TCR pairs. False discovery rates were estimated in a later analysis by permuting HLA or CMV assignments 20 times. In a later analysis, co-occurring TCRs were grouped with DBSCAN, and TCRdist sequence similarity was added when clustering was performed within HLA-allele-positive subsets. Co-occurrence clustering excluded repertoires with fewer than 30,000 or more than 120,000 public chains, plus five with anomalous nucleotide sharing. TCRdb re-hosts the immuneACCESS table, in-frame sequences only. Its copies lack some clones; in the studies checked, an unresolved V gene accounts for under half of them, and the cause for the rest is not known. V and J calls and clone size come straight from that table; D and trimming were deduced from the DNA. Recorded for this sample are 95,000 to 100,000 clones; about 70% of them occurred a single time. 1.5% to 2% of the sample comes from the top ten.

Concerning this clone: The target of this receptor is not known. No much larger clonotype is one base removed from it; base qualities were not supplied.

In total, about 650 healthy bone marrow donors made up the cohort. At the time of sampling, every cohort member was nominally healthy, though immune exposures that went unrecorded were likely present. The donor tested CMV seronegative and was one of the 352 seronegative cohort members. Every donor gave a peripheral blood sample, and the peripheral blood mononuclear cells from that sample were used for TCR beta sequencing. The Qiagen DNeasy Blood Extraction Kit was used to extract genomic DNA from the blood cell samples. Overall study results and their limits: In vitro tests confirmed that a few of the cytomegalovirus-associated TCR beta chains recognize cytomegalovirus antigens. An association between a missense DCLRE1C variant and V-gene and J-gene trimming of TCR beta chains was found in a later genetic analysis and replicated in an independent cohort. While some public TCRs were present in many individuals, most TCR sequences turned up only very rarely across donors. Because the 87-base-pair reads could not distinguish some IMGT-functional V segments, including TRBV6-2 and TRBV6-3, those segments were excluded. An earlier analysis of approximately 530 of the donors showed that most TCR beta V segments appeared in productive rearrangements either about 87% or about 30% of the time, which broadly matched IMGT annotations. Strong co-occurrence of HLA alleles, especially DR and DQ, made assigning TCR associations to individual alleles difficult. In a later analysis, HLA-associated TCR beta chains showed more clonal expansion and lower generation probabilities than non-associated chains that were equally common. Because HLA typing was unavailable for some donors at each locus, only the typed subset was used in association tests. A later analysis found that most CMV-associated TCR beta chains appeared HLA-restricted, with HLA associations seemingly driven largely by CMV exposure. The authors suggested that the approach could potentially be extended to other disease states and immunological phenotypes. A total of 150 or so TCR beta chains were listed by the study as associated with cytomegalovirus. In a later analysis, the rate of TCR association differed among HLA loci, with DRB1 alleles having the most associated TCRs and HLA-C alleles having the fewest. A further reported finding was that TCR beta sequences accurately predicted the HLA-A and HLA-B alleles for most subjects in the first cohort. Because counts were too low, roughly 16 rarely observed V segments, including chromosome 9 orphons, were left out of the earlier analysis of a few hundred of the donors. Cytomegalovirus status was reported to be diagnosed by the classifier with high specificity and sensitivity in both the original and validation cohorts. Correlated functional status among segregating V segments might be attributable to linkage disequilibrium, but an unknown experimental factor could not be ruled out. Sequencing depth was assumed to be roughly uniform across donors in the presence/absence analyses, though that assumption may not hold. Compared with the 666-donor mean, donors in an Asian-associated ancestry cluster had fewer N-insertions in productive TCRs, according to a later genetic analysis. Specific HLA alleles were associated with 15,000 to 20,000 TCR beta sequences at a false discovery rate of 0.05 in a later analysis. Only TCR beta chains were sequenced in this cohort, and the absence of alpha or paired-chain data limited detectable features. The only immune exposure information available for the cohort was CMV serostatus. A cluster of highly shared sequence variants was judged likely to represent a technical artifact of the sequencing pipeline. According to a later analysis, parvovirus B19, influenza, CMV and Epstein-Barr virus appeared linked to several top co-occurrence clusters.

The junction shows trimming of 3 bases on V and 5 bases on J, plus 4 bases between the germline ends. CDR1 is given as WSHSY and CDR2 as SAAADI, both from the germline V gene. CDR3 length: 11 amino acids, cysteine to phenylalanine. Only the CDR3 portion is preserved as DNA: 33 bases, with reading frame beginning at the first base. The TCR originated in a woman between 40 and 50 years old in good health and CMV-seronegative. The V and J genes are TRBV10-2 and TRBJ2-5, with the D gene call left open. The sequencing sample was made of PBMCs. The sequence in DNA is TGCGCCAGCAGTGAACGGGAGACCCAGTACTTC. It encodes CASSERETQYF.